A single sample is the source of the 11 T cell receptor beta chains below, sequenced in a study of T cell repertoires in cytomegalovirus infection. Using its own MiXCR run on the reads, TCRdb lists one record per CDR3 protein. The data contain about 100,000 distinct CDR3 sequences, 20% to 30% of them singletons. Sequencing was done on a sample of CD8+ T cells from PBMCs. These TCRs come from a human donor in good health (CMV status not recorded). Some clones in this sample may be carry-over from other donors' samples.

This clonotype was picked up a small number of times. DNA of the CDR3: TGTGCCAGCAGTAACCCTGGACTAGTCTTAGACGAGCAGTACTTC. Translation gives CASSNPGLVLDEQYF. The chain carries TRBV6-9 and TRBJ2-7; the match to TRBD2 covers 7 bases. The CDR3 spans 15 residues. V trimming: 5 bases; J trimming: 5 bases; junction bases outside the gene matches: 12. Germline V CDR1 and CDR2: MNHGY, SVAAGI.

This clonotype was counted ten times or more. The chain combines TRBV12-3 or TRBV12-4 with TRBJ2-7; D unresolved. Trimming cost V 6 bases and J 6 bases, with 15 bases left between them. The CDR3 contains 13 residues. The CDR3 region has the DNA TGTGCCAGCAGCAACGGACCCGCCGGCGAGCAGTACTTC. Amino acids: CASSNGPAGEQYF.

In this sample, this clonotype turned up a few times. This chain joins TRBV9 and TRBJ2-1, with D hard to call. Trimming stripped 2 bases from V and 7 bases from J, with 19 bases between. CDR1 and CDR2 from the germline V gene are SGDLS and YYNGEE. The CDR3 contains 16 residues. The CDR3: CASSVSHGRVGNEQFF. CDR3 in DNA: TGTGCCAGCAGCGTGTCCCACGGACGGGTGGGGAATGAGCAGTTCTTC.

This clonotype came up many times. This sequence joins TRBV7-2 and TRBJ1-3, with D tentatively TRBD1 (5 bases). Germline CDR1 and CDR2: SGHTA and FQGNSA. V was cut by 4 bases and J by 2 bases, with 21 bases left in between. The CDR3 totals 18 residues. CDR3 in DNA: TGTGCCAGCAGCTCGTCCATGCAGGGTCGTGGAACTGGAAACACCATATATTTT. It encodes CASSSSMQGRGTGNTIYF. Complete variable domain (other parts from reference TRBV7-2 and TRBJ1-3): GAGVSQSPSNKVTEKGKDVELRCDPISGHTALYWYRQSLGQGLEFLIYFQGNSAPDKSGLPSDRFSAERTGGSVSTLTIQRTQQEDSAVYLCASSSSMQGRGTGNTIYFGEGSWLTVV.

This clonotype was recorded a few times. This rearrangement joins TRBV30 to TRBJ1-1; D remains ambiguous. Between the trimmed V and J ends, which lost 0 bases and 4 bases, there was a span of 3 bases. The CDR3 is made up of 11 amino acids. The germline V gene has CDR1 GTSNPN and CDR2 SVGIG (reference sequence). The CDR3 nucleotides are TGTGCCTGGAGTGTTGGCACTGAAGCTTTCTTT. Its protein is CAWSVGTEAFF.

This clonotype has only a few counts. The J gene is TRBJ1-5, the V gene TRBV20-1; 8 nucleotides align to TRBD1. This CDR3 has 17 amino acids. Trimming cost V 1 base and J 3 bases; bases outside gene matches: 11. CDR1 and CDR2 from the germline V gene are DFQATT and SNEGSKA (reference sequence). The CDR3 sequence: CSARVLSGTGLNQPQHF. The DNA of the CDR3 is TGCAGTGCTAGAGTTTTATCCGGGACAGGACTCAATCAGCCCCAGCATTTT.

The J gene is TRBJ2-2, the V gene TRBV11-1; 7 bases map to TRBD1. CDR1 SGHAT and CDR2 FQDESV come from the germline V gene (reference sequence). The CDR3 spans 15 residues. Trimming at V came to 6 bases and at J to 3 bases, leaving 7 bases not matched to a gene. CDR3 DNA sequence: TGTGCCAGCAGTCACACAGGGGTTGACACCGGGGAGCTGTTTTTT. Translating it yields CASSHTGVDTGELFF.

The chain couples TRBV2 to TRBJ2-5; 10 bases are shared with TRBD1. V was clipped by 6 bases and J by 4 bases; unmatched bases: 8. The CDR3 contains 15 residues. Germline CDR1 reads SNHLY; CDR2 reads FYNNEI. The CDR3 region has the DNA TGTGCCAGCAGAGCCCGGACAGGGGGAGTAGAGACCCAGTACTTC. It codes for CASRARTGGVETQYF.

The J gene is TRBJ2-1, the V gene TRBV29-1, with D maybe TRBD2 (5 bases). This CDR3 is 13 amino acids long. Trimming shortened V by 3 bases and J by 8 bases, and 14 bases separated the two germline ends. CDR1 is SQVTM and CDR2 is ANQGSEA in the germline V gene. CDR3 sequence (DNA): TGCAGCGTTGAGGACGGGATAGGCGATGAGCAGTTCTTC. Protein sequence: CSVEDGIGDEQFF.

This clonotype was observed a handful of times. V is TRBV28 and J is TRBJ2-5, with D tentatively TRBD1 (5 bases). Germline loops: CDR1 MDHEN, CDR2 SYDVKM. Trimming cost V 6 bases and J 5 bases, with 13 bases left between them. This CDR3 is built from 13 residues. CDR3 residues: CASRLTGFETQYF. CDR3 sequence (DNA): TGTGCCAGCAGGCTCACAGGTTTCGAGACCCAGTACTTC.

The genes are TRBV3-1 and TRBJ2-1; 7 bases are a match to TRBD2. CDR3 length equals 18 residues. Trimming took 0 bases from V and 2 from J; bases not matched to a gene: 10. CDR1 LGHDT and CDR2 YNNKEL come from the germline V gene (reference sequence). CDR3 coding DNA: TGTGCCAGCAGCCAAGATGCTGCGCGGGAGACACCCTACAATGAGCAGTTCTTC. Its protein product is CASSQDAARETPYNEQFF.